This T cell receptor beta chain was found in a study of blood T cell repertoires in COVID-19. Study context: Acute-phase and convalescent COVID-19 samples originated in the United States, Italy and Spain.

A few counts support this clone. The CDR3 totals 13 residues. V lost 6 bases, J lost 8 bases, and 6 bases stayed unmatched. The germline CDR1 and CDR2 sequences are MNHEY and SVGAGI. Sequenced by immunoSEQ multiplex PCR; TCRdb stores in-frame clones only, minus some. The sample lists fewer than 250,000 clones; roughly 84% were seen once. The sample comprised peripheral blood. This sequence was found in a woman aged 45 to 65 with acute or convalescent COVID-19. V is TRBV6-5 and J is TRBJ2-1, with 8 bases matching TRBD1. This chain's CDR3 is CASSRTGYDEQFF. The CDR3 bases are TGTGCCAGCAGCCGGACAGGGTACGATGAGCAGTTCTTC.